The text below deals with one TCR beta chain. It lacks a known antigen. A junction boundary mismatches the germline segment, possibly from a read error. In the ophthalmopathy patients, disease was moderately to severely active, with a Clinical Activity Score of 3 or more, a NOSPECS grade of 4 or more, and a duration of less than 3 months. The study excluded patients with uncontrolled infections, other autoimmune diseases, pregnancy or lactation. Clinical symptoms, serum thyroxine and TRAb, thyroid ultrasound, and orbital computed tomography formed the basis for the diagnoses. PBMCs were separated from roughly 10 ml of fresh peripheral blood using Ficoll-Paque density gradient centrifugation. Trizol reagent was used to extract total RNA, and RNA quality was then checked on an Agilent 2100 Bioanalyzer. Amplification of TCR beta CDR3 regions was carried out from RNA transcripts. The TCR CDR3 was subjected to a first round of RT-PCR using the HTBI primer set and the Qiagen OneStep RT-PCR kit. Libraries were constructed in a second round of multiplex PCR, after which size selection and purification were performed. Sequencing of the libraries was done on an Illumina HiSeq2000 using paired-end 100 bp reads. In the paper's pipeline: SOAPnuke was used to process the raw data, removing reads that contained adapters or uncalled bases, had a mean Phred below 15, or lacked an exact match to the constant primer or identifier. High-quality paired reads were merged with COPE v1.2.5, and unique nucleotide sequences were defined as clonotypes. MiTCR v1.1 was used to align clonotypes to the IMGT TRBV, TRBD and TRBJ reference segments. The analysis was restricted to V-J combinations with a frequency above 0.0001, which together covered 99.2% of the repertoires. A TCS score was defined as the ratio of F50 (clonal expansion) to E x V (chaos), with BLOSUM62-based TCRdist applied between CDR3 peptides within each V-J. Welch's t-statistics and random forest reduced several hundred V-J features to under 15, which were used in a naive Bayes classifier (R e1071). TCRdb took the public reads, trimmed them with fastp at Q25, ran MiXCR for clone calling and kept in-frame beta chains. Each CDR3 protein appears once, grouped with its most common genes and DNA. What appears here as the V and J calls and clone size reflects TCRdb's work, not the paper's. For this sample the table gives around 570,000 distinct CDR3 sequences, of which about 20% were detected only once. 47% of the sample is taken by the ten largest.

These data originate in a study of T cells in Graves' hyperthyroidism and ophthalmopathy (dated by TCRdb to the late 2010s). About the investigation overall: Peripheral blood samples were taken at the time of initial diagnosis, prior to any treatment. To identify TCR V-J signatures that set the groups apart, the researchers used a discovery cohort of 100 or so patients, made up of around 40 with Graves' ophthalmopathy and some 56 with stable Graves' hyperthyroidism. An independent validation cohort of 18 to 20 hyperthyroidism patients and 15 or so patients who later progressed to ophthalmopathy tested prospective prediction of ophthalmopathy. The approximately 90 discovery patients were divided at random into training and test sets in a 7:3 ratio. In six Graves' hyperthyroidism patients, the study also compared T-cell repertoires from thyroid tissue with T-cell repertoires from blood. Once sampling was done, hyperthyroidism patients were given methimazole at a starting dose of 30 mg daily, whereas ophthalmopathy patients were given high-dose intravenous methylprednisolone. According to the paper, TCR Vbeta CDR3 sequencing was carried out on 135 peripheral blood samples, which came from around 43 ophthalmopathy, under 80 hyperthyroidism and about 17 progressor patients. What the work shows at the level of the full study, not this receptor alone: In cross-validation, a model built on a 13 V-J signature told ophthalmopathy apart from stable hyperthyroidism with roughly 87% sensitivity and about 81% specificity, and in testing the same model reached 80%/75%. Most expanded thyroid clonotypes (frequency above 0.001) were also detected in blood, suggesting blood repertoires may reflect thyroid immune responses. Sample size was not statistically predetermined, and blinding of investigators to group allocation was not performed. In validation, progression to ophthalmopathy was predicted by the model with 55% to 71% sensitivity and about 72% specificity, a median of approximately 6.5 months before onset.

The TCR was taken from a middle-aged man with Graves' ophthalmopathy. Sequenced input: blood.

The DNA sequence is given as TGTGCCAGCAATGAATTAGCCCAAAACATTCAGTACTTC. Translation gives CASNELAQNIQYF. The chain joins TRBV6-1 to TRBJ2-4, with no D gene named confidently. The CDR3 contains 13 residues, cysteine and phenylalanine counted. Only the CDR3 region is kept as DNA, spanning 39 bases read in frame from base 1. CDR1 is given as MNHNS and CDR2 as SASEGT, both from the germline V gene.